This T cell receptor (beta chain) was found in a study of T cells in Graves' hyperthyroidism and ophthalmopathy. Points from the study as a whole: A model built on 13 V-J features separated ophthalmopathy from stable hyperthyroidism.

Note on this clonotype: No antigen is known for it.

With a duration under 2 months, the hyperthyroidism was newly diagnosed in patients aged 18 to 65. A patient was excluded if there was uncontrolled infection, other autoimmune disease, pregnancy or lactation. The CDR3 totals 14 residues. V lost 3 bases and J lost 5, with 10 bases in between. Germline CDR1 reads MNHEY; CDR2 reads SMNVEV (reference sequence). TCR beta CDR3 regions were amplified from RNA transcripts. The HTBI primer set served for first-round RT-PCR of the TCR CDR3. Using its own MiXCR run on the multiplex PCR reads, TCRdb lists one record per CDR3 protein. Among around 350,000 distinct CDR3 sequences listed, just under 25% were seen once.

The genes are TRBV27 and TRBJ1-4; weak D call: TRBD1 (5 bases). Sequenced sample: blood. The clonotype originates from a man aged 45-65 years with Graves' hyperthyroidism. The CDR3 coding sequence is TGTGCCAGCAGTTTTAGGGGCCTGAATGAAAAACTGTTTTTT. Residues: CASSFRGLNEKLFF.